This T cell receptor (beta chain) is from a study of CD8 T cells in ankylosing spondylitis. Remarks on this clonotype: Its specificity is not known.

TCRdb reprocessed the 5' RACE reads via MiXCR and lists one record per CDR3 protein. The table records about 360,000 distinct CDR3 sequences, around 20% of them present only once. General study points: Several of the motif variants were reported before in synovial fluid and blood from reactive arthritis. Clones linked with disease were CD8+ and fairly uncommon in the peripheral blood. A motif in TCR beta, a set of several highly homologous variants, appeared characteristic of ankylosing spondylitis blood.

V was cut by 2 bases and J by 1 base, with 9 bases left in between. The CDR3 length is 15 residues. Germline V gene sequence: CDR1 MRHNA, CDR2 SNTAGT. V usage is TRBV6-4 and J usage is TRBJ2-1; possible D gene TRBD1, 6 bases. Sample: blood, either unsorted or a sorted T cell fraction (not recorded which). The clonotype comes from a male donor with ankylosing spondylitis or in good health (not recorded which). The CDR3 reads CASSDGTGSYNEQFF. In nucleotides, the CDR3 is TGTGCCAGCAGTGACGGTACAGGGTCCTACAATGAGCAGTTCTTC.